Presented here are 23 T cell receptor beta chains from one specimen sequenced in a study of blood T cell repertoires in COVID-19. Data came from immunoSEQ multiplex PCR; TCRdb stores just in-frame clones and leaves some out. The sample includes about 320,000 clones, more than 75% of them seen just once. Sequenced input: PBMCs or T cells enriched from blood (not recorded which). These receptors originate from a man in his fifties or sixties who had recovered from COVID-19.

The chain carries TRBV3-1 (or the pseudogene TRBV3-2) and TRBJ1-4; 7 bases fit TRBD1. The CDR3 is made up of 16 amino acids. V was clipped by 0 bases and J by 6 bases; unmatched bases: 7. Germline CDR1 and CDR2: LGHDT and YNNKEL (reference sequence). The chain's CDR3 is CASSQDSLGGDEKLFF. In DNA, the CDR3 is TGTGCCAGCAGCCAAGATTCTCTAGGGGGCGATGAAAAACTGTTTTTT.

Only a few counts were recorded for this clone. V gene TRBV19 combines with J gene TRBJ1-1, with D possibly TRBD1 on 6 matching bases. Trimming removed 7 bases from V and 7 bases from J, with 16 bases in between. Germline loops: CDR1 LNHDA, CDR2 SQIVND (reference sequence). This CDR3 region has 13 residues. The CDR3 reads CASNNRVLGEAFF. The CDR3 DNA reads as TGTGCCAGTAACAACAGGGTATTGGGTGAAGCTTTCTTT.

The rearrangement joins TRBV10-3 to TRBJ2-2; possibly TRBD2 for D (6 bases). V was shortened by 0 bases and J by 5 bases, with 13 bases between the two germline ends. The CDR3 is made up of 16 amino acids. CDR1 and CDR2 (germline): ENHRY, SYGVKD. The CDR3 DNA is TGTGCCATCAGTGAGTCGACTAGTGGGCGAACCGGGGAGCTGTTTTTT. This translates into CAISESTSGRTGELFF.

The rearrangement joins TRBV18 to TRBJ1-1; D is unclear. Germline CDR1 KGHSH, CDR2 LQKENI. The ends were cut back, 2 bases at V and 3 bases at J, with 10 bases in the middle. CDR3 length: 14 amino acids. This chain's CDR3 is CASSPRERDTEAFF. CDR3 nucleotides: TGTGCCAGCTCACCAAGAGAACGTGACACTGAAGCTTTCTTT.

The V and J genes are TRBV5-1 and TRBJ2-1; unclear D gene. Per germline, CDR1 SGHRS and CDR2 YFSETQ. Trimming shortened V by 0 bases and J by 0 bases, and 7 bases separated the two germline ends. This CDR3 is built from 15 residues. The CDR3 nucleotides are TGCGCCAGCAGCTTGGATTCAAACTCCTACAATGAGCAGTTCTTC. Translated, it gives CASSLDSNSYNEQFF.

The rearrangement links TRBV3-1 (or the pseudogene TRBV3-2) to TRBJ2-7; TRBD1 matches at 11 bases. The V segment lost 3 bases and the J segment 6 bases; nucleotides outside the gene matches: 4. Germline CDR1 reads LGHDT; CDR2 reads YNNKEL (reference sequence). The CDR3 loop spans 14 amino acids. DNA of the CDR3: TGTGCCAGCAGCCATCGGGACAGGGGGTTCGAGCAGTACTTC. Its translation is CASSHRDRGFEQYF.

The chain combines TRBV7-3 with TRBJ2-2; no clear D gene. Germline CDR1 SGHTA, CDR2 FQGTGA. This CDR3 has 14 amino acids. The V and J ends lost 5 bases and 1 base respectively, with 8 bases between them. The CDR3 loop reads CASSKRQNTGELFF. CDR3 DNA sequence: TGTGCCAGCAGCAAACGACAGAACACCGGGGAGCTGTTTTTT.

V gene TRBV4-1 combines with J gene TRBJ2-1, with TRBD2 matching 11 bases. The trim removed 0 bases at V and 5 bases at J, leaving 6 bases unmatched. This CDR3 comprises 17 residues. In germline, CDR1 is MGHRA, CDR2 YSYEKL. CDR3 in amino acids: CASSQDSLAGVNNEQFF. CDR3 nucleotides: TGCGCCAGCAGCCAAGATTCACTAGCGGGAGTTAACAATGAGCAGTTCTTC.

This sequence joins TRBV3-1 (or the pseudogene TRBV3-2) and TRBJ2-2; TRBD1 might be the D (6 bases). Germline CDR1 is LGHDT and CDR2 is YNNKEL (reference sequence). V lost 3 bases and J lost 5, with 13 bases in between. This CDR3 is 15 amino acids long. For the CDR3, the DNA is TGTGCCAGCAGCCACCCGGGACAAATAACCGGGGAGCTGTTTTTT. This sequence encodes CASSHPGQITGELFF.

This clone was found once. J is TRBJ2-1 and V is TRBV10-1, with 16 bases matching TRBD2. CDR1 is WNHNN and CDR2 is SYGVQD in the germline V gene (reference sequence). CDR3 size: 15 residues. The V gene end was trimmed by 6 bases and the J gene end by 9 bases; junction bases not matched to a gene: 5. CDR3 sequence reads: CASSAGLAGGVEQFF. The CDR3 nucleotides are TGCGCCAGCAGCGCGGGACTAGCGGGAGGGGTTGAGCAGTTCTTC.

The chain joins TRBV2 to TRBJ1-6; D gene uncertain. This CDR3 region has 16 residues. Trimming removed 8 bases at V and 0 bases at J, with 14 bases between. CDR1 and CDR2 from the germline V gene are SNHLY and FYNNEI. CDR3: CASRTGLSSYNSPLHF. CDR3 nucleotides: TGTGCCAGCCGGACGGGGTTGAGCTCCTATAATTCACCCCTCCACTTT.

V gene TRBV9 combines with J gene TRBJ1-5; no definite D call. This CDR3 has 15 residues. Between the trimmed V and J ends, which lost 0 bases and 0 bases, there was a span of 7 bases. The germline V gene has CDR1 SGDLS and CDR2 YYNGEE. CDR3: CASSVAGNSNQPQHF. The CDR3 bases are TGTGCCAGCAGCGTAGCGGGTAATAGCAATCAGCCCCAGCATTTT.

The V call is TRBV9, the J call TRBJ1-6; D call uncertain. This CDR3 is 15 amino acids long. The V end lost 0 bases, the J end lost 7 bases, and 11 bases lay between the germline ends. Germline V gene data show CDR1 as SGDLS and CDR2 as YYNGEE. This CDR3 is CASSVVGTANSPLHF. The CDR3 DNA follows: TGTGCCAGCAGCGTAGTGGGCACCGCGAATTCACCCCTCCACTTT.

The rearrangement links TRBV9 to TRBJ1-1; D may be TRBD1 (5 bases). Germline CDR1 SGDLS, CDR2 YYNGEE. Deletions cut 6 bases from V and 6 bases from J, with 12 bases between. CDR3 length: 12 amino acids. The CDR3 is CASTGTGAEAFF. The CDR3 DNA follows: TGTGCCAGCACCGGAACGGGGGCTGAAGCTTTCTTT.

This chain links TRBV6-1 with TRBJ1-1, with D perhaps matching TRBD1 (5 bases). Between the trimmed V and J ends, which lost 1 base and 1 base, there was a span of 13 bases. From germline, CDR1 is MNHNS and CDR2 SASEGT. This CDR3 contains 16 residues. The CDR3: CASSEGTLGWNTEAFF. The CDR3 DNA reads as TGTGCCAGCAGTGAAGGGACACTGGGCTGGAACACTGAAGCTTTCTTT.

This chain joins TRBV10-1 and TRBJ2-7, with 8 bases that match TRBD1. Germline V gene data show CDR1 as WNHNN and CDR2 as SYGVQD (reference sequence). The CDR3 length is 16 residues. V shed 6 bases, J shed 5 bases, and the junction held 15 bases outside the gene matches. CDR3 DNA: TGCGCCAGCAGCCCGGGACAGGTCTTTTTTCCAGACGAGCAGTACTTC. This encodes CASSPGQVFFPDEQYF.

The V call is TRBV5-1, the J call TRBJ1-5; a possible D gene is TRBD1 (6 bases). Trimming took 4 bases from V and 7 from J, leaving 18 bases between them. CDR1 and CDR2 from the germline V gene are SGHRS and YFSETQ. The CDR3 totals 15 residues. The CDR3 DNA reads TGCGCCAGCAGCGAGGGTACAGGGTCGGGACAGCCCCAGCATTTT. Protein sequence: CASSEGTGSGQPQHF.

The chain links TRBV3-1 (or the pseudogene TRBV3-2) to TRBJ2-3, with TRBD1 identical over 8 bases. Per the germline V gene, CDR1 is LGHDT and CDR2 is YNNKEL (reference sequence). This CDR3 is 18 amino acids long. V lost 4 bases and J lost 5; bases outside the gene matches: 17. CDR3 protein: CASSRLFVAGGVRDTQYF. CDR3 DNA sequence: TGTGCCAGCAGCCGACTATTTGTGGCAGGGGGCGTGCGAGATACGCAGTATTTT.

The rearrangement joins TRBV3-1 (or the pseudogene TRBV3-2) to TRBJ2-3, with D perhaps matching TRBD2 (6 bases). The CDR3 has 16 residues. Trimming cost V 0 bases and J 2 bases, with 12 bases left between them. Germline V gene sequence: CDR1 LGHDT, CDR2 YNNKEL (reference sequence). CDR3 nucleotides: TGTGCCAGCAGCCAAGATTTTGCGGGATCCACAGATACGCAGTATTTT. It is translated as CASSQDFAGSTDTQYF.

The chain combines TRBV4-3 with TRBJ1-4; weak D call: TRBD1 (5 bases). Germline lookup yields CDR1 LGHNA and CDR2 YSLEER. The V and J ends lost 0 bases and 8 bases respectively, with 19 bases between them. The CDR3 has 17 amino acids. The CDR3 sequence is CASSQDFLVQTAEKLFF. The DNA of the CDR3 is TGCGCCAGCAGCCAAGATTTTCTCGTACAGACAGCGGAAAAACTGTTTTTT.

The rearrangement joins TRBV12-3 or TRBV12-4 to TRBJ2-7, with D hard to call. The V gene lost 3 bases and the J gene lost 4 bases, with 4 bases spanning the gap. This CDR3 comprises 11 residues. CDR3 loop: CASSFYYEQYF. CDR3 nucleotides: TGTGCCAGCAGTTTCTATTACGAGCAGTACTTC.

This sequence joins TRBV30 and TRBJ1-1; possible D gene TRBD1, 6 bases. Trimming removed 2 bases at V and 7 bases at J, with 11 bases between. The V gene's germline CDR1 is GTSNPN and CDR2 SVGIG (reference sequence). This CDR3 contains 12 residues. In DNA form, the CDR3 reads TGTGCCTGGAGTCGCGACAGGTATGAAGCTTTCTTT. It yields the protein CAWSRDRYEAFF.

The J gene is TRBJ1-4, the V gene TRBV4-3; D possibly corresponds to TRBD1 (5 bases). The CDR3 sequence is 15 residues long. Looked up from germline, CDR1 is LGHNA and CDR2 is YSLEER. The V end lost 1 base, the J end lost 3 bases, and 9 bases lay between the germline ends. The CDR3 DNA reads as TGCGCCAGCAGCCAAGTCTCCAGGGCTAATGAAAAACTGTTTTTT. Protein product: CASSQVSRANEKLFF.